This T cell receptor beta chain was found in a study of PD-1 blockade in classical Hodgkin lymphoma. Study conclusions and caveats: Complete responders showed a baseline diversity that resembled the diversity of newly diagnosed patients.

Of note for this clone: The antigen is undetermined.

Germline V gives CDR1 MNHEY, CDR2 SMNVEV (reference sequence). The CDR3 is 18 residues long. The junction had 12 bases not matched to a gene; V was cut back by 4 bases and J by 0 bases. Only in-frame clones appear in the TCRdb table, and some are missing; sequencing was by immunoSEQ multiplex PCR. This table holds approximately 24,000 clones, 65% to 90% found once. All patients relapsed after autologous stem cell transplantation, and brentuximab vedotin exposure varied. Material: peripheral blood mononuclear cells (PBMCs), obtained at baseline. The source is a human donor with classical Hodgkin lymphoma. The V gene is TRBV27, the J gene TRBJ1-1, with TRBD1 matching 9 bases. CDR3 residues: CASSSTGGNIVMNTEAFF. DNA of the CDR3: TGTGCCAGCAGTTCGACAGGGGGTAATATAGTTATGAACACTGAAGCTTTCTTT.